The 12 T cell receptor beta chains below come from one sample, sequenced in a study of cytomegalovirus exposure and HLA in healthy donors. Sequencing was performed with immunoSEQ multiplex PCR; in TCRdb, only in-frame clones are kept and a portion is missing. The table shows about 190,000 clones, with about 84% occurring only once. Material: PBMCs. The receptors stem from a woman younger than 35 in good health and CMV-seronegative.

The chain is built from TRBV13 and TRBJ2-2; 11 bases match TRBD2. The V and J ends lost 2 bases and 6 bases, in that order; junction bases with no gene match: 8. There are 17 residues in the CDR3. Looked up from germline, CDR1 is PRHDT and CDR2 is FYEKMQ (reference sequence). The CDR3 DNA is TGTGCCAGCAGCTTATGGCTCACTAGCGGGGGAGCCGGGGAGCTGTTTTTT. Protein: CASSLWLTSGGAGELFF.

CDR3 loop: CASSQVRTGKGEKLFF. The DNA for the CDR3 is TGTGCCAGCAGCCAAGTAAGGACAGGGAAGGGTGAAAAACTGTTTTTT. This chain links TRBV4-2 with TRBJ1-4; TRBD1 agrees at 8 bases. V was pared by 1 base and J by 7 bases, with 8 bases of the junction left unmatched. This CDR3 has 16 residues. CDR1 is LGHNA and CDR2 is YNFKEQ in the germline V gene.

The rearrangement uses TRBV27 and TRBJ2-2; D might be TRBD1 (5 bases). Germline V lookup: CDR1 MNHEY, CDR2 SMNVEV (reference sequence). The V gene lost 6 bases and the J gene lost 0 bases, with 8 bases spanning the gap. The CDR3 has 14 residues. This CDR3 is CASRPTANTGELFF. The CDR3 DNA reads as TGTGCCAGCAGGCCGACAGCGAACACCGGGGAGCTGTTTTTT.

The chain joins TRBV9 to TRBJ2-3; TRBD1 agrees at 9 bases. CDR3 length: 16 residues. The trim removed 3 bases at V and 2 bases at J, leaving 7 bases unmatched. CDR1 and CDR2 (germline): SGDLS, YYNGEE. The CDR3 region is CASSADRGLTTDTQYF. In nucleotides, the CDR3 is TGTGCCAGCAGCGCGGACAGGGGACTTACCACAGATACGCAGTATTTT.

The chain couples TRBV5-1 to TRBJ2-3; TRBD1 agrees at 7 bases. Germline loops: CDR1 SGHRS, CDR2 YFSETQ. This CDR3 contains 15 residues. Trimming took 1 base from V and 3 from J; bases not matched to a gene: 5. The CDR3 spells CASSLSGTETDTQYF. In nucleotides, the CDR3 is TGCGCCAGCAGCTTGTCTGGGACAGAGACAGATACGCAGTATTTT.

This clone appeared once. CDR3 protein: CASSYSAGNTEAFF. CDR3 DNA: TGTGCCAGCAGTTACTCCGCGGGGAACACTGAAGCTTTCTTT. The chain recombines TRBV6-5 with TRBJ1-1; D call uncertain. V dropped 0 bases and J dropped 1 base, with 6 bases sitting between them. Germline V gene sequence: CDR1 MNHEY, CDR2 SVGAGI. This CDR3 contains 14 residues.

This clone has just a few counts. This sequence joins TRBV5-1 and TRBJ1-1; no firm D call. The ends were cut back, 4 bases at V and 1 base at J, with 11 bases in the middle. The CDR3 is 14 residues long. The germline V gene encodes CDR1 SGHRS and CDR2 YFSETQ. The CDR3 DNA follows: TGCGCCAGCAGCCTAAACAACAGGAACACTGAAGCTTTCTTT. Its protein is CASSLNNRNTEAFF.

This sequence joins TRBV2 and TRBJ1-4, with TRBD1 matching over 11 bases. This CDR3 contains 15 residues. The germline V gene has CDR1 SNHLY and CDR2 FYNNEI. Trimming removed 4 bases from V and 8 bases from J; junction bases left unmatched: 6. In DNA, the CDR3 is TGTGCCAGCAGTGCGTGGACAGGGGGCGTAGAAAAACTGTTTTTT. Translating it yields CASSAWTGGVEKLFF. Combining the CDR3 with reference TRBV2 and TRBJ1-4 gives the whole variable domain EPEVTQTPSHQVTQMGQEVILRCVPISNHLYFYWYRQILGQKVEFLVSFYNNEISEKSEIFDDQFSVERPDGSNFTLKIRSTKLEDSAMYFCASSAWTGGVEKLFFGSGTQLSVL.

V is TRBV9 and J is TRBJ1-5; unclear D gene. This CDR3 is built from 15 residues. Germline assignment: CDR1 SGDLS and CDR2 YYNGEE. Trimming removed 0 bases from V and 7 bases from J, with 14 bases in between. DNA of the CDR3: TGTGCCAGCAGCGTAGATGGTGGCAGGTCCCAGCCCCAGCATTTT. As protein: CASSVDGGRSQPQHF.

The V and J genes are TRBV7-8 and TRBJ2-3; D not resolved. Germline V gene data show CDR1 as SGHVS and CDR2 as FQNEAQ. The V and J ends lost 1 base and 10 bases respectively, with 9 bases between them. The CDR3 is 12 amino acids. The CDR3: CASSLGLSAQYF. The CDR3, as DNA: TGTGCCAGCAGCTTAGGTTTATCGGCGCAGTATTTT.

The chain recombines TRBV18 with TRBJ1-2, with D perhaps matching TRBD1 (5 bases). In germline, CDR1 is KGHSH, CDR2 LQKENI. Deletions cut 5 bases from V and 0 bases from J, with 10 bases between. The CDR3 length is 14 residues. DNA of the CDR3: TGTGCCAGCTCAGGGGCAAGGGCTAACTATGGCTACACCTTC. Translating gives CASSGARANYGYTF.

V is TRBV18 and J is TRBJ2-7, with TRBD2 matching over 10 bases. Germline CDR1 is KGHSH and CDR2 is LQKENI. The CDR3 extends over 15 amino acids. V trimming: 1 base; J trimming: 6 bases; junction bases outside the gene matches: 6. The CDR3 DNA sequence: TGTGCCAGCTCACCACGAGCGGGAGGGCCCGTCGAGCAGTACTTC. Its protein is CASSPRAGGPVEQYF.